The 7 T cell receptor beta chains below come from one sample, sequenced in a study of T cell changes during pregnancy in multiple sclerosis. This table comes from immunoSEQ multiplex PCR, and its TCRdb copy is limited to in-frame clones, with some not included. This table holds 55,000 to 85,000 clones, roughly 92% found once. Material: peripheral blood, obtained in the third trimester of pregnancy. The receptors here all came from a female donor with multiple sclerosis, enrolled in a pregnancy study.

Written as DNA, the CDR3 is TGTGCCAGCAGTGGTAATGTATACGAGCAGTACTTC. It specifies CASSGNVYEQYF. The chain recombines TRBV2 with TRBJ2-7; D uncertain. Germline assignment: CDR1 SNHLY and CDR2 FYNNEI. The V end lost 4 bases, the J end lost 4 bases, and 8 bases lay between the germline ends. This CDR3 has 12 amino acids. Full variable domain (missing parts from reference TRBV2 and TRBJ2-7): EPEVTQTPSHQVTQMGQEVILRCVPISNHLYFYWYRQILGQKVEFLVSFYNNEISEKSEIFDDQFSVERPDGSNFTLKIRSTKLEDSAMYFCASSGNVYEQYFGPGTRLTVT.

This clone appeared once. This chain links TRBV5-1 with TRBJ2-1, with TRBD2 matching 9 bases. Germline trimming cut 4 bases from V and 0 bases from J; bases unmatched to any gene: 5. The CDR3 is 16 residues long. The germline V gene has CDR1 SGHRS and CDR2 YFSETQ. The CDR3 loop is CASSNGAGGSYNEQFF. The CDR3 nucleotides are TGCGCCAGCAGCAACGGAGCGGGAGGCTCCTACAATGAGCAGTTCTTC.

This sequence joins TRBV6-6 and TRBJ1-5, with D possibly matching TRBD1 (6 bases). V was trimmed by 2 bases and J by 4 bases, leaving 15 bases between them. The CDR3 spans 16 residues. Germline CDR1 is MNHNY and CDR2 is SVGAGI (reference sequence). In DNA form, the CDR3 reads TGTGCCAGCAGTTACCCGGGGGGGACATTTAATCAGCCCCAGCATTTT. Amino acid sequence: CASSYPGGTFNQPQHF.

V gene TRBV11-2 combines with J gene TRBJ2-5; 8 nucleotides align to TRBD1. The CDR3 sequence is 14 residues long. J gave up 3 bases and V 1 base, and 1 base lay outside the gene matches. Per the germline V gene, CDR1 is SGHAT and CDR2 is FQNNGV. The CDR3 spells CASSLGTGKETQYF. In DNA, the CDR3 is TGTGCCAGCAGCTTAGGGACAGGGAAAGAGACCCAGTACTTC.

This clone was picked up one time. Other DNA sequences in this specimen translate into the identical CDR3. The V call is TRBV5-1, the J call TRBJ1-2, with 9 bases matching TRBD1. The CDR3 sequence is 14 residues long. The J segment lost 8 bases and the V segment lost 3 bases, leaving 8 bases of the junction unmatched. The germline gives CDR1 SGHRS, CDR2 YFSETQ. The CDR3 loop is CASSSGTGSVGYTF. In DNA, the CDR3 is TGCGCCAGCAGCTCCGGGACAGGGAGTGTCGGCTACACCTTC. Together with reference TRBV5-1 and TRBJ1-2, the CDR3 gives the full variable domain: KAGVTQTPRYLIKTRGQQVTLSCSPISGHRSVSWYQQTPGQGLQFLFEYFSETQRNKGNFPGRFSGRQFSNSRSEMNVSTLELGDSALYLCASSSGTGSVGYTFGSGTRLTVV.

The chain links TRBV4-1 to TRBJ2-5, with D possibly being TRBD2 (6 bases). Germline CDR1 MGHRA, CDR2 YSYEKL. This CDR3 spans 15 amino acids. Trimming shortened V by 1 base and J by 1 base, and 10 bases separated the two germline ends. CDR3 amino acids: CASSQVGLPQETQYF. Here the CDR3 DNA reads TGCGCCAGCAGCCAAGTGGGACTGCCCCAAGAGACCCAGTACTTC.

The V gene is TRBV27, the J gene TRBJ2-3, with 12 bases identical to TRBD2. Trimming took 4 bases from V and 8 from J; bases not matched to a gene: 7. The germline gives CDR1 MNHEY, CDR2 SMNVEV (reference sequence). CDR3 length: 15 residues. CDR3 DNA: TGTGCCAGCAGTTCGCTAGCGGGAGGGCATGGTACGCAGTATTTT. It specifies CASSSLAGGHGTQYF.